The rows below give T cell receptor beta chains drawn from one sample of a study of read filtering for tumor transcriptome and immune sequencing. One entry per CDR3 protein, called by TCRdb with MiXCR from the reads. In the table there are around 60,000 distinct CDR3 sequences, nearly 20% of which are singletons. Input material: a population of CD138-negative cells sorted from bone marrow. Source of these receptors: a donor at least 40 years old with multiple myeloma. Both conserved end residues are part of each CDR3. D genes are given only for firm matches. Size is omitted from some rows. Given values are once, few, many or a class for expanded clones.

cdr3_nt cdr3_aa v_call d_call clone_size j_call
TGCGCCAGCAGCTCGAGGGCGGGGGGATACTACGAGCAGTACTTC CASSSRAGGYYEQYF TRBV5-1 TRBD2 many TRBJ2-7
TGTGCCAGCAGTGGTCAAAGCGCGGCAGGTACTCAGTATTTT CASSGQSAAGTQYF TRBV6-1 . . TRBJ2-3
TGTGCCACCCTAAAGAGAGGGCGCGAGCAGTACTTC CATLKRGREQYF TRBV28 . many TRBJ2-7
TGTGCCAGCAGTGCTGAGTTGTTCGCCAAAAACATTCAGTACTTC CASSAELFAKNIQYF TRBV2 . . TRBJ2-4
TGCGCCAGCAGCTCCACAGGGGGGGACAATGAGCAGTTCTTC CASSSTGGDNEQFF TRBV5-1 . many TRBJ2-1
TGTGCCAGCAGCTTAGACCTAGCGGGAGGCACCGGGGAGCTGTTTTTT CASSLDLAGGTGELFF TRBV11-2 TRBD2 many TRBJ2-2
TGTGCCAGCAGCTTCGTAGGGGCAGGGTCTGGCTACACCTTC CASSFVGAGSGYTF TRBV27 . many TRBJ1-2
TGTGCCAGTACCTCCCGAGGGACTAGCGGGAGGGGAAAGCAGTTCTTC CASTSRGTSGRGKQFF TRBV19 TRBD2 few TRBJ2-1
TGTGCCAGCAGCTTGGGGGGGGTCCAAGAGACCCAGTACTTC CASSLGGVQETQYF TRBV11-2 TRBD2 many TRBJ2-5
TGTGCCAGCAGTTCTACCGGACTAGTGATTTTGCCGAGTGAGCAGTTCTTC CASSSTGLVILPSEQFF TRBV12-3/TRBV12-4 TRBD2 many TRBJ2-1
TGTGCCAGCAGTCTACAAGTAAATCAGCCCCAGCATTTT CASSLQVNQPQHF TRBV12-3/TRBV12-4 . . TRBJ1-5
TGTGCCAGCAGCCGCCTGGGCAACGGGGCCTCCTACGAGCAGTACTTC CASSRLGNGASYEQYF TRBV14 . many TRBJ2-7
TGTGCCAGCAGTAACACAGGCCGGGGTTACGAGCAGTACTTC CASSNTGRGYEQYF TRBV6-5 . many TRBJ2-7
TGTGCCAGCAGCTTGGGGGACAACACTGAAGCTTTCTTT CASSLGDNTEAFF TRBV5-4 . many TRBJ1-1
TGTGCCAGCAGCCCTCCCGCCGAAGAAGAGACCCAGTACTTC CASSPPAEEETQYF TRBV13 . many TRBJ2-5
TGCAGCGTTGAAGGTCAGGGGGGAGAGACCCAGTACTTC CSVEGQGGETQYF TRBV29-1 . many TRBJ2-5
TGTGCCAGCTCACCCGACAGGAGCAATCAGCCCCAGCATTTT CASSPDRSNQPQHF TRBV18 . many TRBJ1-5
TGTGCCAGCAGTGATAGGGGGAGCTCCTACAATGAGCAGTTCTTC CASSDRGSSYNEQFF TRBV7-3 . many TRBJ2-1
TGTGCCAGCAGTCCGGGACAGAATTACGAGCAGTACTTC CASSPGQNYEQYF TRBV6-1 TRBD1 many TRBJ2-7
TGTGCCAGCAGGCTGACAGGGAACACTGAAGCTTTCTTT CASRLTGNTEAFF TRBV2 . few TRBJ1-1
TGCAGTGCCCCCAACGACGGAGATACGCAGTATTTT CSAPNDGDTQYF TRBV20-1 . . TRBJ2-3
TGCAGTGCTACAACTAGCGGGAGGCCACCCGGGGAGCTGTTTTTT CSATTSGRPPGELFF TRBV20-1 TRBD2 many TRBJ2-2
TGTGCCAGCAGTTACCGGGACAGGGTGGATACGCAGTATTTT CASSYRDRVDTQYF TRBV5-6 TRBD1 . TRBJ2-3
TGTGCCAGCAGCTTAGGGGGTAGGCCCCAAGAGACCCAGTACTTC CASSLGGRPQETQYF TRBV12-3/TRBV12-4 . few TRBJ2-5
TGTGCCAGCAGTTTAGGAATGAGCAATCAGCCCCAGCATTTT CASSLGMSNQPQHF TRBV12-3/TRBV12-4 . many TRBJ1-5
TGTGCCAGCTCACCACAGCCCCTGGAGAATGAGCAGTTCTTC CASSPQPLENEQFF TRBV18 . many TRBJ2-1
TGCGCCAGCAGCATACCGACTAGCACAGATACGCAGTATTTT CASSIPTSTDTQYF TRBV5-1 . few TRBJ2-3
TGCAGTGCTAGTAAGGGACAAGGGTGCTACGAGCAGTACTTC CSASKGQGCYEQYF TRBV20-1 . . TRBJ2-7
TGTGCCAGCACCGAACGCGGGGACTATGGCTACACCTTC CASTERGDYGYTF TRBV6-5 . many TRBJ1-2
TGCGCCAGCATCGGGGGCGGAGGGGGAGATACGCAGTATTTT CASIGGGGGDTQYF TRBV5-1 . many TRBJ2-3
TGCAGTGCTACCAGGGGGGGCGTAGCGTTCACAGATACGCAGTATTTT CSATRGGVAFTDTQYF TRBV20-1 . many TRBJ2-3
TGTGCCAGCAGTGAGATGGACTCCCGGGGAGATACGCAGTATTTT CASSEMDSRGDTQYF TRBV2 . many TRBJ2-3
TGTGCCAGCAGTGAAGCGCGTCTCGAAGCTTTCTTT CASSEARLEAFF TRBV6-1 . many TRBJ1-1
TGCGCCAGCAGCCTACTCCCCCCTGACAGGAGGTATAATTCACCCCTCCACTTT CASSLLPPDRRYNSPLHF TRBV5-1 . many TRBJ1-6
TGCAGTGTTAGAGATCGAGTGACAGGGAGAGAGACCCAGTACTTC CSVRDRVTGRETQYF TRBV20-1 TRBD1 many TRBJ2-5
TGTGCCAGCAGTTCTTCCGGGACAGGGGAGTATTTT CASSSSGTGEYF TRBV27 TRBD1 many TRBJ2-3
TGCAGCGTTGTGACTAGCGGGAGAGGCGAGACCCAGTACTTC CSVVTSGRGETQYF TRBV29-1 TRBD2 many TRBJ2-5
TGCAGCGCTGGGGACAGGCAAGAGACCCAGTACTTC CSAGDRQETQYF TRBV29-1 TRBD1 medium-sized TRBJ2-5
TGTGCCAGCTCTACTATGGGGGGGGGATTATGGAACACTGAAGCTTTCTTT CASSTMGGGLWNTEAFF TRBV11-2 . many TRBJ1-1
TGTGCCAGCAGCCAAGTATCGGCAAGGGTCGGGGAGCTGTTTTTT CASSQVSARVGELFF TRBV3-1 . . TRBJ2-2
TGTGCCAGCAGCGTTCGGCGGATCCAAGAGACCCAGTACTTC CASSVRRIQETQYF TRBV6-1 . . TRBJ2-5
TGTGCCAGCAGCTGGGGACAGCCTCAAGAGACCCAGTACTTC CASSWGQPQETQYF TRBV5-6 TRBD1 few TRBJ2-5
TGCAGTGCTAGTTCGGGTCAGCCCCAGCATTTT CSASSGQPQHF TRBV20-1 . . TRBJ1-5
TGCAGCGTGGGACAGGGGAACACTGAAGCTTTCTTT CSVGQGNTEAFF TRBV29-1 TRBD1 many TRBJ1-1
TGTGCCAGCACCGAGGGGCCCTACGAGCAGTACTTC CASTEGPYEQYF TRBV28 . . TRBJ2-7
TGCAGTGCTACACCACTAACCCCCAAACTAGCGGGGGGCACAGATACGCAGTATTTT CSATPLTPKLAGGTDTQYF TRBV20-1 TRBD2 many TRBJ2-3
TGTGCCAGCGGAGTAGCGGGAGCCCCTGAGACCCAGTACTTC CASGVAGAPETQYF TRBV2 TRBD2 many TRBJ2-5